This T cell receptor (beta chain) was obtained from a study of shared clonotypes between healthy human individuals. Study results and limitations: Researchers found naive subsets generally carried larger estimated richness than memory subsets.

Generated by immunoSEQ multiplex PCR, the TCRdb table keeps only in-frame clones and is missing some. The profile shows approximately 2.3 million clones, just over 90% of them singletons. In regard to this clone: Its antigen is not known.

V lost 3 bases to trimming and J lost 3 bases, with 14 bases between them. The germline gives CDR1 MDHEN, CDR2 SYDVKM. The CDR3 loop spans 15 amino acids. V is TRBV28 and J is TRBJ1-2; D is undetermined. The source of this sequence is a young man in good health. Some clones in this sample may be carry-over from other donors' samples. The sequencing input was naive CD4+ T cells from PBMCs. Subset in this sample: CD45RA+ positively selected. CDR3 residues: CASSFQAQRYYGYTF. CDR3 DNA sequence: TGTGCCAGCAGTTTTCAGGCGCAGCGATACTATGGCTACACCTTC.